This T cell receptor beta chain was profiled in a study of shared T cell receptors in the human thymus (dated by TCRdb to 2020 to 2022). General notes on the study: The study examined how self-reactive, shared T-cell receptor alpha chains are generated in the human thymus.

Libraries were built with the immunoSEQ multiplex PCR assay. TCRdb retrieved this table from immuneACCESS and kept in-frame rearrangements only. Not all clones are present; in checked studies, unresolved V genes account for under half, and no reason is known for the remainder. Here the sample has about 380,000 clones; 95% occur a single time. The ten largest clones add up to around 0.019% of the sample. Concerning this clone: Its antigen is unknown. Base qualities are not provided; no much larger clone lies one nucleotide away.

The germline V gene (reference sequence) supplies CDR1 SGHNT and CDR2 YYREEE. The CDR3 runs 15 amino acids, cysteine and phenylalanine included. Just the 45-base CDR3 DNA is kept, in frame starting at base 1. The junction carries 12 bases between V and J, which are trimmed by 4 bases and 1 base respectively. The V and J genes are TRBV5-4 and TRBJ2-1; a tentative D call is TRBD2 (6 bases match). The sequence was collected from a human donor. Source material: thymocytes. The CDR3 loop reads CASSPPGLSYNEQFF. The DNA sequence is TGTGCCAGCAGCCCACCGGGACTTTCCTACAATGAGCAGTTCTTC. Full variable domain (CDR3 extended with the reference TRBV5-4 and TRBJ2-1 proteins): ETGVTQSPTHLIKTRGQQVTLRCSSQSGHNTVSWYQQALGQGPQFIFQYYREEENGRGNFPPRFSGLQFPNYSSELNVNALELDDSALYLCASSPPGLSYNEQFFGPGTRLTVL.